The present TCR beta chain was sequenced within a study of blood T cell repertoires in COVID-19. Individuals drawn from 20 to 30 US areas were about 18 to 89 years old. Germline-derived CDR1 and CDR2 are MNHEY and SVGAGI. This CDR3 contains 14 residues. The V end was cut by 2 bases, the J end by 0 bases, with 7 bases between. The protocol was immunoSEQ multiplex PCR, while the TCRdb copy is restricted to in-frame clones and leaves out a portion. In the table there are under 250,000 clones, around 85% of which are singletons. The chain employs TRBV6-5 and TRBJ1-1; D gene uncertain. The source material was PBMCs or T cells enriched from blood (not recorded which). The sequence was obtained from a woman in her 40s with acute COVID-19. The CDR3 sequence is CASSYGRMNTEAFF. The CDR3 DNA reads as TGTGCCAGCAGTTACGGGCGAATGAACACTGAAGCTTTCTTT.